Below, one T cell receptor beta chain is given with its context. This sample is drawn from a study of PD-L1 blockade in urothelial cancer. Time point given: pretreatment peripheral blood. Clones were sequenced by immunoSEQ multiplex PCR, and TCRdb holds only the in-frame ones, with some missing. The repertoire holds more than 50,000 clones, with 81% as singletons. The source is a man in his 70s with urothelial cancer. The starting material was PBMCs, obtained around atezolizumab (anti-PD-L1) treatment.

As DNA, the CDR3 is TGTGCCAGCAGTGTAGCGGGAGATACCTACAATGAGCAGTTCTTC. Its translation: CASSVAGDTYNEQFF. The rearrangement uses TRBV2 and TRBJ2-1, with 9 bases aligning to TRBD2. Germline lookup yields CDR1 SNHLY and CDR2 FYNNEI. V lost 4 bases to trimming and J lost 2 bases; unmatched junction nucleotides: 3. This CDR3 spans 15 amino acids.